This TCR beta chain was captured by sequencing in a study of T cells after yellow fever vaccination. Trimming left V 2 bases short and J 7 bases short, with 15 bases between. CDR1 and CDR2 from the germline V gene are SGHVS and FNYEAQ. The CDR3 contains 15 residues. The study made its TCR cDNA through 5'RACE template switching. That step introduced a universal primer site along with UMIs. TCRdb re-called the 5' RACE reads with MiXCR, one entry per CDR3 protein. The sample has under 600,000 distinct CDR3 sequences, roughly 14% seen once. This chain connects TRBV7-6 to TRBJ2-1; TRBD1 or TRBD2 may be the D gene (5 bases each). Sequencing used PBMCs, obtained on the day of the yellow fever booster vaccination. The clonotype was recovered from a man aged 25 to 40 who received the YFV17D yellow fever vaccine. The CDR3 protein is CASSLQGNPGNEQFF. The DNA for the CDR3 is TGTGCCAGCAGCTTACAGGGTAACCCGGGAAATGAGCAGTTCTTC.